This T cell receptor (beta chain) was profiled in a study of cytomegalovirus exposure and HLA in healthy donors. Findings and caveats of the study: The authors considered a cluster of highly shared sequence variants likely to be a sequencing artifact. Roughly even sequencing depth across donors was the assumption behind the presence/absence analyses.

PCR used 60 Vbeta primers and 13 Jbeta primers. Here immunoSEQ multiplex PCR was the method, and the copy in TCRdb shows in-frame clones only, minus some. This sample has under 200,000 clones, with 70% to 80% found just once. The CDR3 is 16 amino acids. Germline V gene lookup returns CDR1 SGDLS and CDR2 YYNGEE. V was trimmed by 3 bases and J by 0 bases, leaving 13 bases between them. Those who donated were healthy bone marrow donors. Regarding this clone: What it recognizes is unknown.

This TCR was sampled from a woman between 50 and 59 years old in good health and CMV-seronegative. The sequencing input was PBMCs. The V call is TRBV9, the J call TRBJ2-1; no definite D call. CDR3 amino acids: CASSAPTALSYNEQFF. In DNA, the CDR3 is TGTGCCAGCAGCGCACCTACAGCCCTCTCCTACAATGAGCAGTTCTTC. Variable domain in full (rest from reference TRBV9 and TRBJ2-1): DSGVTQTPKHLITATGQRVTLRCSPRSGDLSVYWYQQSLDQGLQFLIQYYNGEERAKGNILERFSAQQFPDLHSELNLSSLELGDSALYFCASSAPTALSYNEQFFGPGTRLTVL.